This T cell receptor (beta chain) was captured in a study of blood T cell repertoires in COVID-19. About the research overall: Samples taken during acute and convalescent COVID-19 were collected in the United States, Italy and Spain.

The CDR3 is 17 residues long. V dropped 2 bases and J dropped 0 bases, with 14 bases sitting between them. The V gene's germline CDR1 is WNHNN and CDR2 SYGVQD (reference sequence). Living in roughly 25 US areas, the participants were between roughly 18 and 89 years of age. Assignment of participants to cohorts was predicated upon participant-reported clinical history. A case of COVID-19 had been met by exposed participants within 2 weeks before study entry. Data came from immunoSEQ multiplex PCR; TCRdb stores just in-frame clones and leaves some out. The table includes 350,000 to 450,000 clones, 88% detected once.

The material sequenced was PBMCs or T cells enriched from blood (not recorded which). The chain carries TRBV10-1 and TRBJ2-1, with D uncertain. This sequence originates from a woman aged 18-30 years who had been exposed to COVID-19. CDR3 nucleotides: TGCGCCAGCAGTGAGGAACCGTTTGCTAGCTCCTACAATGAGCAGTTCTTC. Protein product: CASSEEPFASSYNEQFF.